This T cell receptor beta chain was captured by sequencing in a study of CD8 T cells in Susac syndrome. A quantity of about 0.5 to 1 ug RNA underwent reverse transcription using random hexamers. The immunoSEQ assay covered 54 Vbeta and 13 Jbeta segments for CDR3. TCRdb re-called the immunoSEQ multiplex PCR reads through MiXCR, storing one row per CDR3 protein. The sample carries about 80,000 distinct CDR3 sequences, about 91% recorded once. Germline V gene lookup returns CDR1 SGDLS and CDR2 YYNGEE. The J segment lost 7 bases and the V segment lost 0 bases, leaving 9 bases of the junction unmatched. The CDR3 spans 16 residues.

The chain uses TRBV9 and TRBJ2-1; TRBD2 aligns across 8 bases. The specimen sequenced was CD8+ T cells from PBMCs. The clonotype was recovered from a human donor with multiple sclerosis. CDR3 nucleotides: TGTGCCAGCAGCGTAGGGGGCGGGGGGCCTGGAAATGAGCAGTTCTTC. This codes for CASSVGGGGPGNEQFF.